The clone carrying this TCR beta chain was observed a few times. Antigen specificity is unknown. The data are from a study of T cell responses to AZD1222 COVID-19 vaccine. Assay: immunoSEQ multiplex PCR; the TCRdb copy retains only in-frame clones and omits some. This table holds 95,000 to 150,000 clones, 92% found once. Germline CDR1 MDHEN, CDR2 SYDVKM. The CDR3 covers 14 residues. V shed 8 bases and J 0 bases; nucleotides not matched to a gene: 5. Study-level findings and limits: Most donors were white British and more were female, and clonal diversity was possibly underestimated.

Specimen: peripheral blood, collected 28 days after the second AZD1222 dose. The clonotype comes from an adult who received the AZD1222 COVID-19 vaccine. The chain employs TRBV28 and TRBJ2-7, with 9 bases fitting TRBD2. The CDR3 reads CASGLAGYSYEQYF. In DNA form, the CDR3 reads TGTGCCAGCGGGCTAGCGGGGTACTCCTACGAGCAGTACTTC.